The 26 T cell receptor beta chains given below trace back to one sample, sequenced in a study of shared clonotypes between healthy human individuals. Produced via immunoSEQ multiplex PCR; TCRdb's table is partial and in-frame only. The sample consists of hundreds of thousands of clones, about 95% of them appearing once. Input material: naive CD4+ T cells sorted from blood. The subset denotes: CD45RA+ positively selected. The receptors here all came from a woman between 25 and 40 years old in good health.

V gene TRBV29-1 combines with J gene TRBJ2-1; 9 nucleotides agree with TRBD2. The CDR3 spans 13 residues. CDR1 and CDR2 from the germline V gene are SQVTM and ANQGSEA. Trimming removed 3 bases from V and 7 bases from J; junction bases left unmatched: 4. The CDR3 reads CSVDGGRGNEQFF. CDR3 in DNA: TGCAGCGTTGATGGCGGGAGGGGGAATGAGCAGTTCTTC.

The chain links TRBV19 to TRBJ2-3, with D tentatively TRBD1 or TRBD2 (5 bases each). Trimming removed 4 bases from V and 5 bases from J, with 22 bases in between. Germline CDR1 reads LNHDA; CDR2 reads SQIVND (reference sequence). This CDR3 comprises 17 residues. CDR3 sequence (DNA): TGTGCCAGTAGTACCCAAAGGCCGGGACCCAGCGGAGATACGCAGTATTTT. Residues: CASSTQRPGPSGDTQYF.

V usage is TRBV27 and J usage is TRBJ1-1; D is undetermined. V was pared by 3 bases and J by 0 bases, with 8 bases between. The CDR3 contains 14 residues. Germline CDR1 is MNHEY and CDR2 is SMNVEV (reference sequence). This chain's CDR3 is CASSFEAVNTEAFF. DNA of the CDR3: TGTGCCAGCAGTTTCGAGGCGGTGAACACTGAAGCTTTCTTT.

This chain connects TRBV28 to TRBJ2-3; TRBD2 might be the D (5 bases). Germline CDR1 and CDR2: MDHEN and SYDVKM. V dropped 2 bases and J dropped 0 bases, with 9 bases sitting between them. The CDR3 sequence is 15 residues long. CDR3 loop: CASSLIAISTDTQYF. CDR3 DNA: TGTGCCAGCAGTTTAATAGCGATTAGCACAGATACGCAGTATTTT.

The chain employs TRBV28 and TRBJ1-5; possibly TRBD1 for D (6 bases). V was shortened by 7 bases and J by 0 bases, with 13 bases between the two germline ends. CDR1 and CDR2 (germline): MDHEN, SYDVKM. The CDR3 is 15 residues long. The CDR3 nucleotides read TGTGCCAGCATTAGGGACACGACTAGCAATCAGCCCCAGCATTTT. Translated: CASIRDTTSNQPQHF.

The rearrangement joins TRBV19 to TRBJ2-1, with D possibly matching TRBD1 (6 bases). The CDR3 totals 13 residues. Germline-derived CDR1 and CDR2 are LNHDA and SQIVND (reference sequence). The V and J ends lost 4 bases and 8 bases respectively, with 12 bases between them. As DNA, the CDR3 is TGTGCCAGTAGTACCCAGGGGCTTCATGAGCAGTTCTTC. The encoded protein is CASSTQGLHEQFF.

The CDR3 region has the DNA TGTGCCAGCAGCTCCCACGCGGGAGGCTACAATGAGCAGTTCTTC. Translation: CASSSHAGGYNEQFF. The chain couples TRBV5-4 to TRBJ2-1, with 8 bases lining up with TRBD2. Germline-derived CDR1 and CDR2 are SGHNT and YYREEE (reference sequence). With V trimmed by 3 bases and J by 3 bases, 5 bases remained unmatched. The CDR3 runs 15 residues.

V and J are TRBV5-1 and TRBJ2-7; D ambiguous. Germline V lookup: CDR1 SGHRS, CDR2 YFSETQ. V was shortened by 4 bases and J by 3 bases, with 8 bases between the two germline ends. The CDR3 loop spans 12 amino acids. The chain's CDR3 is CASSAQNYEQYF. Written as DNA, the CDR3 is TGCGCCAGCAGCGCCCAAAACTACGAGCAGTACTTC. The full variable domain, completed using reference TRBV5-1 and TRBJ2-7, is KAGVTQTPRYLIKTRGQQVTLSCSPISGHRSVSWYQQTPGQGLQFLFEYFSETQRNKGNFPGRFSGRQFSNSRSEMNVSTLELGDSALYLCASSAQNYEQYFGPGTRLTVT.

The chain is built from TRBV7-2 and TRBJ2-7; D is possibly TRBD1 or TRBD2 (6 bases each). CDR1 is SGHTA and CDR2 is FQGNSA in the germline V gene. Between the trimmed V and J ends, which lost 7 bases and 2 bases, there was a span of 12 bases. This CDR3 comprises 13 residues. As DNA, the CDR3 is TGTGCCAGCAATTCGGGGGCAGCCTACGAGCAGTACTTC. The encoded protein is CASNSGAAYEQYF. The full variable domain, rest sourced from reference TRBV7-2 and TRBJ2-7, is GAGVSQSPSNKVTEKGKDVELRCDPISGHTALYWYRQSLGQGLEFLIYFQGNSAPDKSGLPSDRFSAERTGGSVSTLTIQRTQQEDSAVYLCASNSGAAYEQYFGPGTRLTVT.

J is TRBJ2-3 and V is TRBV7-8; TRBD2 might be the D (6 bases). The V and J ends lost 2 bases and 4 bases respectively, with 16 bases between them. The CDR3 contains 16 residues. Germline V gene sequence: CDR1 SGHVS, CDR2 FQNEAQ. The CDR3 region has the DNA TGTGCCAGCAGCTTATTTTTGCGGGACCCCTCAGATACGCAGTATTTT. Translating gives CASSLFLRDPSDTQYF.

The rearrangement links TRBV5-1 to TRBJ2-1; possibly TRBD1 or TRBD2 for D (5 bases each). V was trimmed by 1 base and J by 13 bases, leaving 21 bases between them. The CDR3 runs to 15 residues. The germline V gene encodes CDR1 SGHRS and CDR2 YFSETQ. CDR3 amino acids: CASSLTIGNRDLQFF. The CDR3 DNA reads TGCGCCAGCAGCTTGACCATTGGGAACCGGGACCTTCAGTTCTTC.

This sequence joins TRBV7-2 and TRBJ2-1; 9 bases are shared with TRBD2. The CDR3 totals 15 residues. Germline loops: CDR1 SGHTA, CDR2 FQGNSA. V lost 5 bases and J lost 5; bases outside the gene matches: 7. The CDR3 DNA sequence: TGTGCCAGCAGCCGCCCCGGGACTAGCCACAATGAGCAGTTCTTC. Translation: CASSRPGTSHNEQFF.

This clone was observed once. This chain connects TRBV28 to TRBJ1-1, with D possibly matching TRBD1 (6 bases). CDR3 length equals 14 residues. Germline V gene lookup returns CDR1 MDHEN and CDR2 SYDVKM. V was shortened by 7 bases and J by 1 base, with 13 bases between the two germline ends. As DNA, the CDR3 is TGTGCCAGCACCAAAGGGGGAACGAACACTGAAGCTTTCTTT. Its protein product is CASTKGGTNTEAFF.

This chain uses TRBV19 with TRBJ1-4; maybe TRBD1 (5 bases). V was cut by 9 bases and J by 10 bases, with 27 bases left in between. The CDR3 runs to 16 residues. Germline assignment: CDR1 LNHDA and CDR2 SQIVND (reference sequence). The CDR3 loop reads CASGSYTRPTRGKLFF. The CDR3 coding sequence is TGTGCCAGCGGTTCCTATACTCGACCCACGAGGGGAAAACTGTTTTTT.

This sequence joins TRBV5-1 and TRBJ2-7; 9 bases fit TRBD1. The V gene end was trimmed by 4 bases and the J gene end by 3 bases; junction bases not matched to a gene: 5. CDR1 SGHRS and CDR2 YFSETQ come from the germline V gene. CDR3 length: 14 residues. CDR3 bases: TGCGCCAGCAGCCCCCGGGGACAGGGCTACGAGCAGTACTTC. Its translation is CASSPRGQGYEQYF.

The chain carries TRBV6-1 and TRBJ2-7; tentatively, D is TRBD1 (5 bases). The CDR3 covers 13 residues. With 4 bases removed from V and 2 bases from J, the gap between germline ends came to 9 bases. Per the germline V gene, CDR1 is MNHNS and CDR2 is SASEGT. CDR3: CASSGRVAYEQYF. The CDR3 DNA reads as TGTGCCAGCAGTGGCAGGGTTGCCTACGAGCAGTACTTC.

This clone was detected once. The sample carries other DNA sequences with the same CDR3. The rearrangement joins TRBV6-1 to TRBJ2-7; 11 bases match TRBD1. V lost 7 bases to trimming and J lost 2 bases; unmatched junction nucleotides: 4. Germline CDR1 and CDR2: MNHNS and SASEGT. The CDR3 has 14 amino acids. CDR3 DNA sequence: TGTGCCAGCATTCGGACAGGGGGCACCTACGAGCAGTACTTC. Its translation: CASIRTGGTYEQYF.

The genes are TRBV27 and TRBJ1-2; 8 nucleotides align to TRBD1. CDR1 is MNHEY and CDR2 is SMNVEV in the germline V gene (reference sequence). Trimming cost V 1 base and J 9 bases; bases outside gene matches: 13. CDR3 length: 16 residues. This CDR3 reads CASSLFFPQTGDSYTF. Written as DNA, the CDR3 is TGTGCCAGCAGTTTATTCTTCCCCCAGACAGGGGATAGCTACACCTTC.

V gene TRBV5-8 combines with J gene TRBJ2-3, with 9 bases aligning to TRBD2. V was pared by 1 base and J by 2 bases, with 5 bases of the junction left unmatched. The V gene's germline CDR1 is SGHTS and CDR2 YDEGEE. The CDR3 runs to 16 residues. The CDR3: CASSLKLAGNTDTQYF. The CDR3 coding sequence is TGTGCCAGCAGCTTGAAGCTAGCGGGGAACACAGATACGCAGTATTTT. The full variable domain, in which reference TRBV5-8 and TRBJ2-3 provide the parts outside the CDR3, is EAGVTQSPTHLIKTRGQQATLRCSPISGHTSVYWYQQALGLGLQFLLWYDEGEERNRGNFPPRFSGRQFPNYSSELNVNALELEDSALYLCASSLKLAGNTDTQYFGPGTRLTVL.

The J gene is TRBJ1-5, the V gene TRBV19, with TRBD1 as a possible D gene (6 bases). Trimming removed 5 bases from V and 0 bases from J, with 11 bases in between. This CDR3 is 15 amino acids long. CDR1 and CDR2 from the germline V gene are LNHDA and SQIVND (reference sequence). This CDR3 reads CASSFHRASNQPQHF. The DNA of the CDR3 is TGTGCCAGTAGTTTTCACAGGGCTAGCAATCAGCCCCAGCATTTT.

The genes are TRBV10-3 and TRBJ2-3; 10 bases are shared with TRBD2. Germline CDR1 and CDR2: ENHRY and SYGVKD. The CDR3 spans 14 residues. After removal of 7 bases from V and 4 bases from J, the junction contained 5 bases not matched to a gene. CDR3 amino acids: CAIMGTSAPDTQYF. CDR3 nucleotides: TGTGCCATCATGGGGACTAGCGCTCCAGATACGCAGTATTTT.

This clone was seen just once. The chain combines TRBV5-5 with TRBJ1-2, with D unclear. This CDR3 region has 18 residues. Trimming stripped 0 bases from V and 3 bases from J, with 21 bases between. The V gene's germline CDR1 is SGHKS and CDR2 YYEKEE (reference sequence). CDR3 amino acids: CASSLAPGPVQWDYGYTF. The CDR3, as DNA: TGTGCCAGCAGCTTGGCCCCTGGACCGGTACAATGGGACTATGGCTACACCTTC.

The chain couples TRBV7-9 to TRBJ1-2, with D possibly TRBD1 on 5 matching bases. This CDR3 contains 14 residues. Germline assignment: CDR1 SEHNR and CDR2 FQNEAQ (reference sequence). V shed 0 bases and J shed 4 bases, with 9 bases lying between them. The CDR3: CASSLAGVGYGYTF. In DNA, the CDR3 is TGTGCCAGCAGCTTAGCAGGGGTAGGCTATGGCTACACCTTC. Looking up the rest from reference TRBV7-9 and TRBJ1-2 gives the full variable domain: DTGVSQNPRHKITKRGQNVTFRCDPISEHNRLYWYRQTLGQGPEFLTYFQNEAQLEKSRLLSDRFSAERPKGSFSTLEIQRTEQGDSAMYLCASSLAGVGYGYTFGSGTRLTVV.

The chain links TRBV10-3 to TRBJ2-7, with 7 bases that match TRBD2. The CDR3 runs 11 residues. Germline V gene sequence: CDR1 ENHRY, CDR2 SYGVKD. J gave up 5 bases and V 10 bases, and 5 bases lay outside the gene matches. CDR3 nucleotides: TGTGCCACGGCAGGGAGGGACGAGCAGTACTTC. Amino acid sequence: CATAGRDEQYF.

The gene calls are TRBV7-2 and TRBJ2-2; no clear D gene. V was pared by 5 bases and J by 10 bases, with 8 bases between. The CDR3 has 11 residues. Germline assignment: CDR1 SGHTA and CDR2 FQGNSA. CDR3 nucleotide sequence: TGTGCCAGCAGCAGCACAGTGGAGCTGTTTTTT. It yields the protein CASSSTVELFF.

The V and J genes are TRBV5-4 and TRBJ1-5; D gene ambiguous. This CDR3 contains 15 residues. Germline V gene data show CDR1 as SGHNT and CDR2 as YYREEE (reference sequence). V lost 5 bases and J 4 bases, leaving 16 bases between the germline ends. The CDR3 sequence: CASSRMFDSNQPQHF. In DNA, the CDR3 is TGTGCCAGCAGTCGAATGTTCGATTCGAATCAGCCCCAGCATTTT.